The T cell receptor beta chain under discussion was sequenced for a study of T cells in Graves' hyperthyroidism and ophthalmopathy (dated by TCRdb to between 2018 and 2021). About the full investigation: TCR V-J signatures able to tell the groups apart were searched for in a discovery cohort of approximately 95 patients, of whom 40 to 45 had Graves' ophthalmopathy and roughly 58 had stable Graves' hyperthyroidism. According to the paper, TCR Vbeta CDR3 sequencing was carried out on about 140 peripheral blood samples, which came from 40 to 45 ophthalmopathy, 75 to 80 hyperthyroidism and 17 progressor patients. Whether ophthalmopathy could be predicted prospectively was tested in an independent validation cohort made up of 18 hyperthyroidism patients plus 17 patients who later progressed to ophthalmopathy. The approximately 100 discovery patients were randomly split 7:3 into training and test sets. Thyroid tissue and blood T-cell repertoires from roughly 6 Graves' hyperthyroidism patients were also compared in the study. After sampling, hyperthyroidism patients received methimazole starting at 30 mg daily, and ophthalmopathy patients received high-dose intravenous methylprednisolone. On the study overall, not on this receptor specifically: No statistical method was used to fix the sample size in advance, and group allocation was not hidden from the investigators. Most expanded thyroid clonotypes (frequency above 0.001) were also detected in blood, a finding suggesting that blood repertoires may reflect thyroid immune responses. A model built on a 13 V-J signature distinguished ophthalmopathy from stable hyperthyroidism, reaching 85% to 90% sensitivity and around 81% specificity in cross-validation and 80%/75% in testing. During validation, the model predicted progression to ophthalmopathy a median of approximately 6 months ahead of onset, with approximately 70% sensitivity and around 72% specificity.

A patient counted as having stable Graves' hyperthyroidism if no progression to ophthalmopathy occurred over 18 months of follow-up. The hyperthyroidism patients were between 18 and 65 years old and newly diagnosed, with a disease duration of less than 2 months. Patients with uncontrolled infections, other autoimmune diseases, pregnancy or lactation were excluded. Diagnoses were based on clinical symptoms, serum thyroxine and TRAb, thyroid ultrasound and orbital computed tomography. Total RNA was extracted using Trizol reagent, and RNA quality was assessed on an Agilent 2100 Bioanalyzer. This clonotype was observed many times. Which antigen it targets is not known. Base-call qualities are not available, and no considerably larger clone is one nucleotide away. From the germline V gene, CDR1 is MNHEY and CDR2 is SVGEGT. Trimming costs V 6 bases and J 5 bases, and their ends lie 19 bases apart. Spanning cysteine to phenylalanine, the CDR3 consists of 15 amino acids. The read is trimmed to its CDR3 DNA, 45 bases read in frame from base 1.

The TCR beta CDR3 regions were amplified from RNA transcripts. The first round of RT-PCR for the TCR CDR3 was performed with the HTBI primer set and the Qiagen OneStep RT-PCR kit. A second multiplex PCR round built the libraries, followed by size selection and purification. Sequencing of the libraries was done on an Illumina HiSeq2000 using paired-end 100 bp reads. The study's processing was this. SOAPnuke was used to process the raw data, throwing out any read that contained adapters or uncalled bases, had a mean Phred below 15, or lacked an exact constant-primer or identifier match. High-quality paired reads were merged using COPE v1.2.5, and each unique nucleotide sequence was defined as a clonotype. Clonotypes were aligned to IMGT TRBV, TRBD and TRBJ reference segments using MiTCR v1.1. The analysis was restricted to V-J combinations with a frequency above 0.0001, which together covered over 99% of the repertoires. A TCS score was defined as the ratio between F50 (clonal expansion) and ExV (chaos), using BLOSUM62-based TCRdist between CDR3 peptides within each V-J. Welch's t-statistics and random forest reduced around 520 V-J features to about 13, which were used in a naive Bayes classifier (R e1071). The Morisita-Horn index was used to measure how similar the thyroid and blood repertoires were. Using fastp at Q25 and MiXCR, TCRdb reprocessed the public reads and kept productive beta chains. All rows with the same CDR3 protein become a single entry with the most common DNA and genes. The V and J calls and clone size are TCRdb's, not the authors'. The sample table lists almost 50,000 distinct CDR3 sequences, 45% to 65% of them with a count of one. Roughly a third of the sample belongs to the ten largest clones.

The sequenced sample consisted of peripheral blood or thyroid tissue (not recorded which). The source of this sequence is a man between 18 and 35 years old with Graves' hyperthyroidism. Recombination linked TRBV6-2 or TRBV6-3 to TRBJ2-5; the D gene is perhaps TRBD1 or TRBD2, as each covers 5 bases. The CDR3 has the sequence CASRRNRDRWETQYF. The sequenced DNA: TGTGCCAGCAGACGCAACCGGGACCGATGGGAGACCCAGTACTTC.